Listed below are T cell receptor beta chains from one sample, sequenced in a study of regulatory T cells in long-lasting Graves disease. From the multiplex PCR reads, TCRdb called clonotypes with MiXCR, one entry per CDR3 protein. Here the sample spans about 470,000 distinct CDR3 sequences, roughly 20% being singletons. Sample: peripheral blood mononuclear cells (PBMCs), taken when the disease was refractory, from a patient treated with antithyroid drugs. Receptors originate from a female donor with Graves disease. CDR3s include the opening cysteine and the closing phenylalanine or tryptophan. The D gene is left open where the match is weak. Clone size is stated in some rows and not others, as once, few, many or a class when expanded.

11 - - TRBJ1-3 TRBV13 TGTGCCAGCAGCCACGGAAACACCATATATTTT CASSHGNTIYF
15 many - TRBJ2-5 TRBV11-2 TGTGCCAGCAGCTTAGATGGCCGAGGGGTGGAGACCCAGCACTTC CASSLDGRGVETQHF
14 - - TRBJ1-1 TRBV6-2/TRBV6-3 TGTGCCAGCAGGCAAAGCGCGGCCCGTACTGAAGCTTTCTTT CASRQSAARTEAFF
14 - - TRBJ2-7 TRBV19 TGTGCCAGTAGTGATGGAGGGGGGCTACACGAGCAGTACTTC CASSDGGGLHEQYF
15 - - TRBJ1-1 TRBV20-1 TGCAGTGCAATACAGGGTTTCCGAATGAACACTGAAGCTTTCTTT CSAIQGFRMNTEAFF
17 few TRBD1 TRBJ1-1 TRBV2 TGTGCCAGCAGTTACTCAGCAGCCGGGACAGTATACACTGAAGCTTTCTTT CASSYSAAGTVYTEAFF
17 medium-sized - TRBJ2-7 TRBV28 TGTGCCAGCACGGCGGGGCAGGGACCGGTGGAAATAGACGAGCAGTACTTC CASTAGQGPVEIDEQYF
12 many - TRBJ2-5 TRBV2 TGTGCCAGCAGTGCCATCCAAGAGACCCAGTACTTC CASSAIQETQYF
16 many TRBD1 TRBJ2-7 TRBV6-1 TGTGCCAGCAGAAACACGGGACAGGGGGCAATCTACGAGCAGTACTTC CASRNTGQGAIYEQYF
16 many - TRBJ2-7 TRBV19 TGTGCCAGTAGTCCTTTAACCCGGGACGGATCCTACGAGCAGTACTTC CASSPLTRDGSYEQYF
15 many - TRBJ2-5 TRBV27 TGTGCCAGCAGTTTTGTTCCGACAGTCCAAGAGACCCAGTACTTC CASSFVPTVQETQYF
15 - - TRBJ2-1 TRBV7-9 TGTGCCAGCACCAAAATTGGTAGCGAGGTCCATGAGCAGTTCTTC CASTKIGSEVHEQFF
17 many TRBD1 TRBJ1-2 TRBV6-5 TGTGCCAGCAGTTACACTGGACAGGGGGCTGACAACTATGGCTACACCTTC CASSYTGQGADNYGYTF
14 - - TRBJ2-5 TRBV5-1 TGCGCCAGCAGCTCCTGGGAGACCCAGGAGACCCAGTACTTC CASSSWETQETQYF
14 - TRBD2 TRBJ2-2 TRBV30 TGTGCCTGGAGACTAGCGGCGAACACCGGGGAGCTGTTTTTT CAWRLAANTGELFF
15 - - TRBJ2-2 TRBV5-1 TGCGCCAGCAGCTTGGTGCTCCTGGGAACCGGGGAGCTGTTTTTT CASSLVLLGTGELFF
12 - - TRBJ2-2 TRBV6-1 TGTGCCAGCAGTCCTCGACCCGGGGAGCTGTTTTTT CASSPRPGELFF
12 many - TRBJ2-7 TRBV7-9 TGTGCCAGCAGCGAACAGGGCTACGAGCAGTACTTC CASSEQGYEQYF
14 many - TRBJ2-5 TRBV2 TGTGCCAGCAGTTCCGGCGAGTACCAAGAGGCCCAGTACTTC CASSSGEYQEAQYF
12 - - TRBJ1-1 TRBV6-1 TGTGCCAGCAGCTCCGCCTGGGGTGAAGCTTTCTTT CASSSAWGEAFF
14 - - TRBJ2-5 TRBV19 TGTGCCAGTAAAACCGGGACGGACCAAGGGACCCAGTACTTC CASKTGTDQGTQYF
17 many TRBD2 TRBJ2-1 TRBV6-1 TGTGCCAGCAGTACCGGAGGCGCGGGAGGGCCGTTGAATGAGCAGTTCTTC CASSTGGAGGPLNEQFF
13 few TRBD1 TRBJ2-4 TRBV5-1 TGCGCCAGCAGCTTCGAGGGGGCAAACATTCAGTACTTC CASSFEGANIQYF
15 - - TRBJ1-3 TRBV19 TGTGCCAGTAGTTTATTCTCGAGCTCTGGAAACACCATATATTTT CASSLFSSSGNTIYF
14 - - TRBJ2-7 TRBV7-8 TGTGCCAGCAGTGAAATGGAGGCGGCCTGCGAGCAGTACTTC CASSEMEAACEQYF
12 once - TRBJ2-1 TRBV6-1 TGTGCCAGCAGAAGGGGCAACAATGAGCAGTTCTTC CASRRGNNEQFF
17 - TRBD2 TRBJ2-7 TRBV11-2 TGTGCCAGCAGCTTAGATCAAGCGGGAGTCGGGTCCTACGAGCAGTACTTC CASSLDQAGVGSYEQYF
14 few TRBD1 TRBJ1-1 TRBV27 TGTGCCAGCAGAGGGGGCGCAGGAAACACTGAAGCTTTCTTT CASRGGAGNTEAFF
15 many - TRBJ1-5 TRBV28 TGTGCCAGCAGTTGGAACGGGGTCGTCAATCAGCCCCAGCATTTT CASSWNGVVNQPQHF
15 many TRBD2 TRBJ2-7 TRBV6-5 TGTGCCAGCAGTTCCGAGGCGGGAGGATCCTACGAGCAGTACTTC CASSSEAGGSYEQYF
16 - - TRBJ1-4 TRBV7-2 TGTGCCAGCAGCTTAGGACGGACAGCAGCTAATGAAAAACTGTTTTTT CASSLGRTAANEKLFF
12 few - TRBJ1-1 TRBV7-8 TGTGCCAGCAGCTTAGTCGCGAAGAGGGCTTTCTTT CASSLVAKRAFF
13 many - TRBJ1-5 TRBV18 TGTGCCAGCTCACCACAGGTCGTGGCGCCCCAGCATTTT CASSPQVVAPQHF
13 many - TRBJ1-2 TRBV10-3 TGTGCCATCAGTGGGGGGATGGGCTATGGCTACACCTTC CAISGGMGYGYTF
15 - TRBD1 TRBJ2-7 TRBV9 TGTGCCAGCAGTGGTTCCCGGGACAGGGCCTACGAGCAGTACTTC CASSGSRDRAYEQYF
12 many - TRBJ2-7 TRBV29-1 TGCAGCGTTGAAGGACAGGCCTACGAGCAGTACTTC CSVEGQAYEQYF
15 - TRBD2 TRBJ2-3 TRBV10-3 TGTGCCATCAGCCATACTAGCGGGAGTTCTGATACGCAGTATTTT CAISHTSGSSDTQYF
13 - - TRBJ2-7 TRBV19 TGTGCCAGTAGCCCCGGGAGTATCAACGAGCAGTACTTC CASSPGSINEQYF
20 few - TRBJ2-4 TRBV30 TGTGCCTGGAGTGTACCGCCGGAGGGCCGAGTGGCTAAAGCCAAAAACATTCAGTACTTC CAWSVPPEGRVAKAKNIQYF
15 - TRBD1 TRBJ2-3 TRBV28 TGTGCCAGCTCCCTACGGGACAGAAGCACAGATACGCAGTATTTT CASSLRDRSTDTQYF
15 few TRBD2 TRBJ2-5 TRBV4-1 TGCGCCAGCAGCCTAGGGGGTGCGGGAGGGGAGACCCGGTACTTC CASSLGGAGGETRYF
18 - - TRBJ2-1 TRBV2 TGTGCCAGCAGTATGACGGGAGAAGCGGGTTCGCCCTACAATGAGCAGTTCTTC CASSMTGEAGSPYNEQFF
17 - TRBD2 TRBJ2-3 TRBV20-1 TGCAGTGCTAGAGATCCAGCGGGAGGGCGTCCCACAGATACGCAGTATTTT CSARDPAGGRPTDTQYF
16 many - TRBJ2-7 TRBV12-3/TRBV12-4 TGTGCCAGCAGCTCCGTTCGTCGGCTAGGGGATTACGAGCAGTACTTC CASSSVRRLGDYEQYF
16 - - TRBJ2-1 TRBV9 TGTGCCAGCAGCGTAGCGGTCGGGAGTTCCTACAATGAGCAGTTCTTC CASSVAVGSSYNEQFF